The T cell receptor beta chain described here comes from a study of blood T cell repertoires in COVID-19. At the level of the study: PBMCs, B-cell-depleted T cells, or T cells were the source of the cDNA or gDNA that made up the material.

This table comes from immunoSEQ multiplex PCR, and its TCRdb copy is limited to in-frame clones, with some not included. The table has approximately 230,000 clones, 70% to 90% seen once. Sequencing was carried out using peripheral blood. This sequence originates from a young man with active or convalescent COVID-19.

CDR3 DNA: TGTGCCAGCAGCCCCGGGGGGTCCGAGCAGTACTTC. Its protein is CASSPGGSEQYF. The chain is built from TRBV9 and TRBJ2-7; 7 bases line up with TRBD2. The CDR3 covers 12 residues. The germline V gene has CDR1 SGDLS and CDR2 YYNGEE. The V gene end was trimmed by 4 bases and the J gene end by 6 bases; junction bases not matched to a gene: 4.